The 13 T cell receptor beta chains presented below share a single source sample, sequenced in a study of cytomegalovirus exposure and HLA in healthy donors. The PCR contained 60 Vbeta and 13 Jbeta primers. Profiled with immunoSEQ multiplex PCR; TCRdb holds only in-frame clones, not every one. The sample records 250,000 to 350,000 clones, 86% being singletons. Sequencing was carried out using PBMCs. All receptors derive from a man in his forties in good health and CMV-seropositive.

The chain is built from TRBV6-5 and TRBJ2-7, with a tentative D call TRBD2 (7 bases). Looked up from germline, CDR1 is MNHEY and CDR2 is SVGAGI. Trimming removed 9 bases at V and 2 bases at J, with 14 bases between. The CDR3 is made up of 13 amino acids. The CDR3 loop is CASQGGGTYEQYF. CDR3 in DNA: TGTGCCAGTCAGGGAGGGGGTACCTACGAGCAGTACTTC.

V and J are TRBV11-2 and TRBJ2-1, with 12 positions matching TRBD2. Trimming cost V 8 bases and J 7 bases; bases outside gene matches: 6. The germline gives CDR1 SGHAT, CDR2 FQNNGV. This CDR3 is 14 amino acids long. CDR3 protein: CASQGTSGLNEQFF. CDR3 in DNA: TGTGCCAGCCAGGGGACTAGCGGGTTAAATGAGCAGTTCTTC.

This chain joins TRBV5-1 and TRBJ2-5, with 7 bases lining up with TRBD2. V lost 1 base and J lost 0; bases outside the gene matches: 3. Per the germline V gene, CDR1 is SGHRS and CDR2 is YFSETQ. The CDR3 is made up of 15 amino acids. In nucleotides, the CDR3 is TGCGCCAGCAGCTTGAGCGGGGCCAACCAAGAGACCCAGTACTTC. Protein: CASSLSGANQETQYF. The variable domain in full, with the rest retrieved from reference TRBV5-1 and TRBJ2-5, is KAGVTQTPRYLIKTRGQQVTLSCSPISGHRSVSWYQQTPGQGLQFLFEYFSETQRNKGNFPGRFSGRQFSNSRSEMNVSTLELGDSALYLCASSLSGANQETQYFGPGTRLLVL.

This chain joins TRBV6-6 and TRBJ2-7; the D gene is possibly TRBD2 (6 bases). The CDR3 loop spans 15 amino acids. Germline V CDR1 and CDR2: MNHNY, SVGAGI (reference sequence). V was clipped by 1 base and J by 2 bases, with 12 bases between them. The CDR3 loop reads CASSYWGEIPYEQYF. The CDR3 region has the DNA TGTGCCAGCAGTTACTGGGGGGAGATCCCCTACGAGCAGTACTTC.

This rearrangement joins TRBV4-1 to TRBJ1-1; 7 nucleotides line up with TRBD1. Germline assignment: CDR1 MGHRA and CDR2 YSYEKL. The trim removed 4 bases at V and 8 bases at J, leaving 7 bases unmatched. The CDR3 extends over 13 amino acids. CDR3 bases: TGCGCCAGCAGCCTGACAGGGTCCAGGGAAGCTTTCTTT. Its protein product is CASSLTGSREAFF.

The chain combines TRBV29-1 with TRBJ2-5; 10 bases match TRBD1. The CDR3 is 15 amino acids. V was clipped by 2 bases and J by 5 bases; unmatched bases: 8. The V gene's germline CDR1 is SQVTM and CDR2 ANQGSEA. CDR3 coding DNA: TGCAGCGTTGAAAGGGACAGGGGTCGTCGGGAGACCCAGTACTTC. It yields the protein CSVERDRGRRETQYF.

This sequence joins TRBV2 and TRBJ2-7; a possible D gene is TRBD1 (7 bases). The germline V gene has CDR1 SNHLY and CDR2 FYNNEI. The CDR3 contains 15 residues. Deletions cut 3 bases from V and 5 bases from J, with 17 bases between. CDR3: CASSEGSGGFNEQYF. CDR3 sequence (DNA): TGTGCCAGCAGTGAGGGTTCAGGGGGGTTCAACGAGCAGTACTTC.

The chain has TRBV2 and TRBJ1-5, with TRBD1 identical over 7 bases. Per the germline V gene, CDR1 is SNHLY and CDR2 is FYNNEI. V trimming: 1 base; J trimming: 6 bases; junction bases outside the gene matches: 6. CDR3 length: 15 amino acids. The CDR3 here is CASSEDRGSGQPQHF. DNA of the CDR3: TGTGCCAGCAGTGAAGACAGGGGCTCAGGTCAGCCCCAGCATTTT.

The rearrangement joins TRBV4-3 to TRBJ2-3; no clear D gene. This CDR3 has 14 amino acids. V was shortened by 0 bases and J by 4 bases, with 8 bases between the two germline ends. Germline values: CDR1 LGHNA, CDR2 YSLEER. CDR3 loop: CASSQDLTPDTQYF. The CDR3 bases are TGCGCCAGCAGCCAAGATCTTACTCCAGATACGCAGTATTTT.

The gene calls are TRBV28 and TRBJ1-2; TRBD1 is a possible D gene (5 bases). V lost 7 bases, J lost 7 bases, and 19 bases lay in between. The CDR3 extends over 14 amino acids. Germline CDR1 is MDHEN and CDR2 is SYDVKM. CDR3 DNA: TGTGCCAGCAATTCAGGGTCTTTAGTACCTGGCTACACCTTC. Protein sequence: CASNSGSLVPGYTF.

The gene calls are TRBV9 and TRBJ1-2, with D tentatively TRBD1 (5 bases). The CDR3 length is 16 residues. CDR1 SGDLS and CDR2 YYNGEE come from the germline V gene. The V end was cut by 4 bases, the J end by 1 base, with 17 bases between. In DNA, the CDR3 is TGTGCCAGCAGCCAATTAATGGTGACAGTTAACTATGGCTACACCTTC. Its translation: CASSQLMVTVNYGYTF.

The rearrangement links TRBV28 to TRBJ2-7, with 7 positions matching TRBD1. Germline CDR1 MDHEN, CDR2 SYDVKM. With 2 bases clipped from V and 2 bases from J, the junction kept 3 bases outside the gene matches. The CDR3 extends over 14 amino acids. The CDR3 region is CASSLRDSPYEQYF. The CDR3 coding sequence is TGTGCCAGCAGTTTACGGGACAGCCCCTACGAGCAGTACTTC.

The rearrangement links TRBV7-9 to TRBJ2-5; D is possibly TRBD2 (6 bases). Germline lookup yields CDR1 SEHNR and CDR2 FQNEAQ (reference sequence). The V and J ends lost 5 bases and 9 bases respectively, with 10 bases between them. The CDR3 consists of 11 residues. CDR3 sequence (DNA): TGTGCCAGCAGCCAATGGGAGGCCCAGTACTTC. It yields the protein CASSQWEAQYF.